The T cell receptor beta chain under discussion was sequenced for a study of cytomegalovirus exposure and HLA in healthy donors. Study in general: Among the roughly 370 genotyped donors, approximately 81% were placed in the Caucasian-associated ancestry cluster. Study-wide points: A later analysis appeared to link common viral pathogens to several of the most significant clusters. There were some V segments, including TRBV6-2 and TRBV6-3, excluded as indistinguishable.

Comment on this clone: The antigen remains unidentified.

V shed 9 bases and J shed 3 bases, with 4 bases lying between them. Germline loops: CDR1 SGHDN, CDR2 FVKESK. This CDR3 region has 10 residues. PCR was performed using 60 Vbeta and 13 Jbeta primers. Measured with immunoSEQ multiplex PCR; TCRdb has only the in-frame clones, and not every one. The repertoire holds 150,000 or so clones, with about 72% as singletons. The clonotype originates from a man aged 50 or older in good health and CMV-seropositive. Sequences were obtained from PBMCs. The chain combines TRBV14 with TRBJ2-3, with unresolved D. As DNA, the CDR3 is TGTGCCAGAATAACAGATACGCAGTATTTT. It encodes CARITDTQYF.